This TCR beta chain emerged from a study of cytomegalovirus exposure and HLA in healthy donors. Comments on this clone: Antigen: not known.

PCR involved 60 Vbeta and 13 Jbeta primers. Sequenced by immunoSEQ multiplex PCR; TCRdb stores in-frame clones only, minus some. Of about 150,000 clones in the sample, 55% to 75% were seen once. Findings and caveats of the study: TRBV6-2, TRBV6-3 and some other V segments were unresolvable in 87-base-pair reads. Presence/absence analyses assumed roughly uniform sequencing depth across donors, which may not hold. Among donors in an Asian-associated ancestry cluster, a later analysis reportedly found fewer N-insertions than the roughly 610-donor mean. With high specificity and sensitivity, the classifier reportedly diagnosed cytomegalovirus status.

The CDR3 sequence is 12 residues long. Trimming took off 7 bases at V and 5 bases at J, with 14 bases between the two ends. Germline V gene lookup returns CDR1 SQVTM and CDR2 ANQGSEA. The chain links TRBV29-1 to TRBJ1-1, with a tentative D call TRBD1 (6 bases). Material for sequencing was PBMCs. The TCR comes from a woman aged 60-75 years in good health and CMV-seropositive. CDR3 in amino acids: CSAQRGRTEAFF. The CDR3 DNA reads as TGCAGCGCACAAAGGGGGAGAACTGAAGCTTTCTTT.